A single sample is the source of the 9 T cell receptor beta chains below, sequenced in a study of identical twins (dated by TCRdb to about 2016). Library preparation used 5' RACE. Sequencing was performed on an Illumina HiSeq 2000. TCRdb took the public reads, trimmed them with fastp at Q25, ran MiXCR for clone calling and kept in-frame beta chains. Identical CDR3 proteins give one entry, which carries the most common genes and DNA. This sample has about 260,000 distinct CDR3 sequences in its table, and approximately 7% of those were observed once. Of the sample, under 4% falls within the top ten clones. The same data also went into a second study, on yellow fever vaccine responses in identical twins.

Sequencing was carried out using memory (CD45RO+) T cells sorted from blood. The sample's cell subset or site label is to be understood as: CD45RO+ enriched T cells. These receptor sequences come from a woman aged 18-29 years in good health.

Concerning this clonotype: This sequence may be a read error, since a much larger clone differs from it by one base. The CDR3 carries no conserved terminal phenylalanine or tryptophan, so it likely arises from a read error. The genes are TRBV28 and TRBJ2-5, with 7 bases matching TRBD1. Germline CDR1 reads MDHEN; CDR2 reads SYDVKM. With V trimmed by 1 base and J by 1 base, 3 bases remained unmatched. There are 15 residues in the CDR3. For the CDR3, the DNA is TGTGCCAGCAGTTTATCAGCAGGGGGCCAAGAGACCCAGTACCTC. Translated: CASSLSAGGQETQYL.

At least ten counts were recorded for this clonotype. This sequence joins TRBV28 and TRBJ2-1; the D gene is possibly TRBD1 (6 bases). Germline V gives CDR1 MDHEN, CDR2 SYDVKM. The CDR3 runs to 16 residues. The V end was cut by 4 bases, the J end by 4 bases, with 17 bases between. CDR3 DNA sequence: TGTGCCAGCAGTTCTCCCGGGACACGGACTTACAATGAGCAGTTCTTC. As protein: CASSSPGTRTYNEQFF.

This clonotype was seen many times. The chain carries TRBV5-1 and TRBJ1-1, with 12 bases that match TRBD1. The V gene's germline CDR1 is SGHRS and CDR2 YFSETQ. The CDR3 spans 16 residues. V was clipped by 4 bases and J by 5 bases; unmatched bases: 9. CDR3 amino acids: CASSGGGQGARTEAFF. CDR3 DNA sequence: TGCGCCAGCAGCGGAGGGGGACAGGGGGCACGGACTGAAGCTTTCTTT.

At least ten counts were recorded for this clonotype. The chain has TRBV7-6 and TRBJ1-2; 8 bases are shared with TRBD1. There are 14 residues in the CDR3. Germline-derived CDR1 and CDR2 are SGHVS and FNYEAQ. With V trimmed by 4 bases and J by 6 bases, 7 bases remained unmatched. CDR3 loop: CASSSGTGANGYTF. CDR3 in DNA: TGTGCCAGCAGCTCGGGGACAGGTGCCAATGGCTACACCTTC.

The chain is built from TRBV5-4 and TRBJ2-5, with 7 bases fitting TRBD2. Germline V gene lookup returns CDR1 SGHNT and CDR2 YYREEE (reference sequence). Unmatched junction bases numbered 7, after V lost 0 bases and J lost 2 bases. This CDR3 spans 16 amino acids. CDR3 region: CASSLDPAGFQETQYF. CDR3 in DNA: TGTGCCAGCAGCTTGGATCCAGCGGGATTTCAAGAGACCCAGTACTTC.

J is TRBJ1-4 and V is TRBV10-3; 7 bases fit TRBD1. The V gene's germline CDR1 is ENHRY and CDR2 SYGVKD. The ends lost 2 bases at V and 8 bases at J; junction bases unmatched: 2. The CDR3 covers 13 residues. As DNA, the CDR3 is TGTGCCATCAGTGAGAGGGACAGAGAAAAACTGTTTTTT. It codes for CAISERDREKLFF.

The rearrangement links TRBV18 to TRBJ2-2, with D unresolved. Germline assignment: CDR1 KGHSH and CDR2 LQKENI. The CDR3 has 17 amino acids. Trimming stripped 0 bases from V and 4 bases from J, with 15 bases between. CDR3 in amino acids: CASSPPGRAARTGELFF. The CDR3 DNA reads TGTGCCAGCTCACCACCGGGTAGGGCGGCTCGCACCGGGGAGCTGTTTTTT.

This clonotype was picked up many times. The chain is built from TRBV28 and TRBJ1-1; D is possibly TRBD1 (5 bases). The CDR3 is 14 residues long. V was trimmed by 5 bases and J by 0 bases, leaving 10 bases between them. Germline V gene sequence: CDR1 MDHEN, CDR2 SYDVKM. For the CDR3, the DNA is TGTGCCAGCAGTCTCCTACAGGTGAACACTGAAGCTTTCTTT. Amino acids: CASSLLQVNTEAFF.

This clonotype was seen repeatedly, ten times or more. The chain couples TRBV5-1 to TRBJ2-3; TRBD2 might be the D (5 bases). Germline assignment: CDR1 SGHRS and CDR2 YFSETQ. The CDR3 has 15 amino acids. Trimming shortened V by 1 base and J by 4 bases, and 13 bases separated the two germline ends. CDR3: CASSLFGERSDTQYF. In DNA form, the CDR3 reads TGCGCCAGCAGCTTGTTCGGGGAGCGGTCAGATACGCAGTATTTT. Combining the CDR3 with reference TRBV5-1 and TRBJ2-3 gives the whole variable domain KAGVTQTPRYLIKTRGQQVTLSCSPISGHRSVSWYQQTPGQGLQFLFEYFSETQRNKGNFPGRFSGRQFSNSRSEMNVSTLELGDSALYLCASSLFGERSDTQYFGPGTRLTVL.